The clone carrying this TCR beta chain was observed a few times. Its antigen is not identified. It was through 5'RACE template switching that TCR cDNA was made, with a universal primer site and UMIs added. Using its own MiXCR run on the 5' RACE reads, TCRdb lists one record per CDR3 protein. Of hundreds of thousands of distinct CDR3 sequences listed, roughly a fifth were seen once; the top ten hold roughly a sixth. The data stem from a study of T cells after yellow fever vaccination. Background on the study: SMART-Seq v4 Ultra Low Input handled preparation of low-cell-number fractions.

The length of the CDR3 is 11 residues. J lost 4 bases, V lost 7 bases, and 1 base had no gene match. Germline CDR1 and CDR2: MNHEY and SVGEGT. Study-level findings and limits: Although most clonotypes did not, a small share appeared in both CD4 and CD8 compartments. A weaker secondary response peaked on day 5, the primary on day 15.

The starting material was PBMCs, obtained 20 to 25 days after the first yellow fever vaccination. This receptor was identified in a man aged 18-30 years who received the YFV17D yellow fever vaccine. The chain carries TRBV6-2 or TRBV6-3 and TRBJ2-7; TRBD1 matches 7 bases. The CDR3 spells CASTQGYEQYF. The CDR3 nucleotides read TGTGCCAGCACACAGGGGTACGAGCAGTACTTC.